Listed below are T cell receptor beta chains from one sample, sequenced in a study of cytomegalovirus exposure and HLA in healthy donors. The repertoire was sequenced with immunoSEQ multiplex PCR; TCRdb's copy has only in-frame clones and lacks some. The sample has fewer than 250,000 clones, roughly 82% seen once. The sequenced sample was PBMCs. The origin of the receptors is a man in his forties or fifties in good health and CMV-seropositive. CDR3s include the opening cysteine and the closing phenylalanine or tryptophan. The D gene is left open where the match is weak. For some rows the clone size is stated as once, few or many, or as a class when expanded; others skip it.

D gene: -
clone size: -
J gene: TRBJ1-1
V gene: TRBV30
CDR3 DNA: TGTGCCTGGAGTGTAGTCGGGGGGCGCTTCACTGAAGCTTTCTTT
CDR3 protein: CAWSVVGGRFTEAFF

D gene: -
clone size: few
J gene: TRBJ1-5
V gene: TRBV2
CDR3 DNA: TGTGCCAGCAGTGACAACAATAGCAATCAGCCCCAGCATTTT
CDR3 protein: CASSDNNSNQPQHF

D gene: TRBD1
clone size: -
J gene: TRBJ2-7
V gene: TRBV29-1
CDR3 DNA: TGCAGCGCTACGTGGGGGACAGGCTACGAGCAGTACTTC
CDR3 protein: CSATWGTGYEQYF

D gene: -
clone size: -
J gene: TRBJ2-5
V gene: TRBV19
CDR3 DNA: TGTGCCAGTAGGAATACCCAACTCCAAGAGACCCAGTACTTC
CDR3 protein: CASRNTQLQETQYF

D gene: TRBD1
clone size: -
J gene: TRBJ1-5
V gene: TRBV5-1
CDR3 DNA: TGCGCCAGCAGCTTGGCAGGGGGCCAACAGCCCCAGCATTTT
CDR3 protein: CASSLAGGQQPQHF

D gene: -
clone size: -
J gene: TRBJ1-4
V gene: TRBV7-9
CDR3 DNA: TGTGCCAGCAGCTTAGTAGAGACAGCTAATGAAAAACTGTTTTTT
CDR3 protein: CASSLVETANEKLFF

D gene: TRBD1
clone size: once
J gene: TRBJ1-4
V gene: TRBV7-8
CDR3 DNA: TGTGCCAGCAGCCTGATGACAGGGCAGGGTGAAAAACTGTTTTTT
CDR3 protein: CASSLMTGQGEKLFF

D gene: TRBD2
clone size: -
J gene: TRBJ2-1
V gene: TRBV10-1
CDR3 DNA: TGCGCCAGCAGTGAGTCTAGGCTAGCGGGAGGCGATGAGCAGTTCTTC
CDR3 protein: CASSESRLAGGDEQFF

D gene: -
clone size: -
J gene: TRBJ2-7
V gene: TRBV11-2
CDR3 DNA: TGTGCCAGCAGCTCCGAGGACTCACGAGATCCCTACGAGCAGTACTTC
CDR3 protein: CASSSEDSRDPYEQYF

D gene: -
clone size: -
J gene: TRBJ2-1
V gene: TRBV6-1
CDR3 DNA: TGTGCCAGCCGGGAGTCAGGTTACAATGAGCAGTTCTTC
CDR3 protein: CASRESGYNEQFF

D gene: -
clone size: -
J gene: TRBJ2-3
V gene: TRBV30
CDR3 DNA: TGTGCCTGGAGGAAACCTGGAGGGACAGATACGCAGTATTTT
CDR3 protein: CAWRKPGGTDTQYF

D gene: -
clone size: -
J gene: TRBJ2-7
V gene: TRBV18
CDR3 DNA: TGTGCCAGCTCACCCTCAAGGAGAGCGGATTACGAGCAGTACTTC
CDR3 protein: CASSPSRRADYEQYF

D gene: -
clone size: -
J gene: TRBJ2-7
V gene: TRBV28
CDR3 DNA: TGTGCCAGCAGTCTATCCTCCAGGGGCGACGAGCAGTACTTC
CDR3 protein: CASSLSSRGDEQYF

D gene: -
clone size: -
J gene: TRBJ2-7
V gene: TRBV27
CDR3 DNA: TGTGCCAGCAGTTGGGCCCGGTCCTACGAGCAGTACTTC
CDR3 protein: CASSWARSYEQYF

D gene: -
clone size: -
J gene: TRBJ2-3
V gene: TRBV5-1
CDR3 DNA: TGCGCCAGCGGCGACCCCCAAACTAGCTCCACCGGGGCAGATACGCAGTATTTT
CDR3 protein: CASGDPQTSSTGADTQYF

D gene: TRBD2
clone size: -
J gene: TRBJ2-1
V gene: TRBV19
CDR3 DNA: TGTGCCAGTAGTATCGGGGGGACTAGCGCCAATGAGCAGTTCTTC
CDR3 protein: CASSIGGTSANEQFF

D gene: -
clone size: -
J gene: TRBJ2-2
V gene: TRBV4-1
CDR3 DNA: TGCGCCAGCAGCCAGTCCTTCCAGGGTGGAAGCAACACCGGGGAGCTGTTTTTT
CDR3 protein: CASSQSFQGGSNTGELFF

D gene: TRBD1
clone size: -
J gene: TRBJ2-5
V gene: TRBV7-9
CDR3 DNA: TGTGCCAGCAGCGTCTCTTTTGGACAGGTTTATGAGACCCAGTACTTC
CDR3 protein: CASSVSFGQVYETQYF

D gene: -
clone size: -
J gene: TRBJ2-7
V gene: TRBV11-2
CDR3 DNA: TGTGCCAGCAGCTTAGCGAGGCGGGGATACGAGCAGTACTTC
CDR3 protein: CASSLARRGYEQYF

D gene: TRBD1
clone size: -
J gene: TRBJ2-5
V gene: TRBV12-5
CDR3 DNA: TGTGCTAGTGGTGCCCAGGGGGCAGGCCAAGAGACCCAGTACTTC
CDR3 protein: CASGAQGAGQETQYF

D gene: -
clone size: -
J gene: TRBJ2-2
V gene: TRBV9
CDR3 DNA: TGTGCCAGCAGCCCGCGACAGAACACCGGGGAGCTGTTTTTT
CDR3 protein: CASSPRQNTGELFF

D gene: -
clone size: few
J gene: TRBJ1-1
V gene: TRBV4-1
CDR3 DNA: TGCGCCAGCAGCCCCCTTGGGGGGTGGACTGAAGCTTTCTTT
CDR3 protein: CASSPLGGWTEAFF

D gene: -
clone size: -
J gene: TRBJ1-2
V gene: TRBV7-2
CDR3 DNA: TGTGCCAGCAGCTTATGGGGCACCTATGGCTACACCTTC
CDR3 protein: CASSLWGTYGYTF

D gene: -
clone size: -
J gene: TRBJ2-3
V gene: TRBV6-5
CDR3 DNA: TGTGCCAGCAGTCCAAGCTTCCCAGATACGCAGTATTTT
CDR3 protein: CASSPSFPDTQYF

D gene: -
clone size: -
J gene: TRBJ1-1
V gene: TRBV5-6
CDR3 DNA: TGTGCCAGCAGCTTGGTGGCGAGGACTGAAGCTTTCTTT
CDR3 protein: CASSLVARTEAFF

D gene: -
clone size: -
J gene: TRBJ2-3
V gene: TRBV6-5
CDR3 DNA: TGTGCCAGCAGTCCTTTGAGGACTAGCACAGATACGCAGTATTTT
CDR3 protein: CASSPLRTSTDTQYF

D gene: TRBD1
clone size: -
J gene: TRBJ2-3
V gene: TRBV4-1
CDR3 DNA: TGCGCCAGCAGCCAAGATCTAGGGACAGGGGGGAGGGATACGCAGTATTTT
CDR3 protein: CASSQDLGTGGRDTQYF

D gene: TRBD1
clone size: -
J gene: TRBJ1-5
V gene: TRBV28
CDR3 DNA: TGTGCCAGCAGTTTGGGACAGGGCGCCCGCAATCAGCCCCAGCATTTT
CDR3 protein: CASSLGQGARNQPQHF

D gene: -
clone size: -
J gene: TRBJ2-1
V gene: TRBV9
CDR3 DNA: TGTGCCAGCAGCGTAGCCGTCAGGGAAGAGTCCTACAATGAGCAGTTCTTC
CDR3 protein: CASSVAVREESYNEQFF

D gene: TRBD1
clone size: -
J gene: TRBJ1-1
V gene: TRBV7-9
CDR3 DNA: TGTGCCAGCAGCCGGCCGGGACAGGGGAATTCTGAAGCTTTCTTT
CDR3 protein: CASSRPGQGNSEAFF

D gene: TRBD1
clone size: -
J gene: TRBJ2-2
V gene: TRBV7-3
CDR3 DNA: TGTGCCAGCAGCTTAAGGGGACAGGGGTCCCCCGGGGAGCTGTTTTTT
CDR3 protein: CASSLRGQGSPGELFF

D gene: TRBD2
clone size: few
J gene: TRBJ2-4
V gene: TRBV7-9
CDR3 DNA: TGTGCCAGCAGCTTTAGTAGCGGGAGACAGAACATTCAGTACTTC
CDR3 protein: CASSFSSGRQNIQYF

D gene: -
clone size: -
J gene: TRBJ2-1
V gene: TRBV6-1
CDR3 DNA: TGTGCCAGCTTAAACGGGGTCGGGCAGTTCTTC
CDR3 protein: CASLNGVGQFF

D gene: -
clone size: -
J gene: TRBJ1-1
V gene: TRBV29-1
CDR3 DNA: TGCAGCGTCCTACAGAGACCAGAAGCTTTCTTT
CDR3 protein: CSVLQRPEAFF

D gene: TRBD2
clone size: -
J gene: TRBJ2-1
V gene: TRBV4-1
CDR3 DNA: TGCGCCAGCAGCCAACAAGCGGGAGCCCAAGGTGAGCAGTTCTTC
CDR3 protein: CASSQQAGAQGEQFF

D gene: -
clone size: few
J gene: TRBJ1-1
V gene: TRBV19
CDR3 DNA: TGTGCCAGTAGTATAGATCTGGAGACAGTGAACACTGAAGCTTTCTTT
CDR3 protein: CASSIDLETVNTEAFF

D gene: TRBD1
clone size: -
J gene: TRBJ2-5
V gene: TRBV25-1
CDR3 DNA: TGTGCCAGCAGTGCCCCCGGGACAGGAAGCAAGGAGACCCAGTACTTC
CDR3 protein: CASSAPGTGSKETQYF

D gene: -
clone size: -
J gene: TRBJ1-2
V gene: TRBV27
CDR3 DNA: TGTGCCAGCAGATATAGTGTGGGAGGTTCACGGGGCTACACCTTC
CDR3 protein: CASRYSVGGSRGYTF

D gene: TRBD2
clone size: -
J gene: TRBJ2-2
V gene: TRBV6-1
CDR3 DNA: TGTGCCAGCAGTGAAACTAGCGGGAGTCCCGGGGAGCTGTTTTTT
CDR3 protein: CASSETSGSPGELFF